These 31 T cell receptor beta chains were sequenced from one sample in a study of CD8+ T cells in alopecia areata. Isolated RNA was reverse transcribed into cDNA used as the sequencing template. Only in-frame clones appear in the TCRdb table, and some are missing; sequencing was by immunoSEQ multiplex PCR. This repertoire shows approximately 200,000 clones, roughly 40% found once; its top ten account for over 2%. As to treatment: oral pan-JAK inhibitor, 5-10 mg twice daily. Sequencing used CD4+ T cells sorted from blood, obtained at roughly week 38, from a patient treated with tofacitinib. The receptors shown here come from a human donor with alopecia areata.

The V and J genes are TRBV13 and TRBJ2-7; D may correspond to TRBD1 or TRBD2 (5 bases each). Trimming removed 7 bases from V and 2 bases from J, with 18 bases in between. There are 15 residues in the CDR3. CDR1 and CDR2 from the germline V gene are PRHDT and FYEKMQ (reference sequence). For the CDR3, the DNA is TGTGCCAGCAAGCCTCACGGGACGGCCACCTACGAGCAGTACTTC. This sequence encodes CASKPHGTATYEQYF.

The CDR3 region is CASSLLRHVGNEQFF. For the CDR3, the DNA is TGTGCCAGCAGCTTATTACGCCACGTGGGCAATGAGCAGTTCTTC. The chain is built from TRBV7-8 and TRBJ2-1; no clear D gene. The CDR3 is made up of 15 amino acids. Trimming shortened V by 2 bases and J by 6 bases, and 14 bases separated the two germline ends. The germline gives CDR1 SGHVS, CDR2 FQNEAQ.

This clone turned up a few times. The chain couples TRBV29-1 to TRBJ1-2; D perhaps matches TRBD1 (5 bases). The CDR3 extends over 13 amino acids. With 5 bases removed from V and 2 bases from J, the gap between germline ends came to 12 bases. CDR1 is SQVTM, CDR2 ANQGSEA, per germline. CDR3: CSVRGDGNYGYTF. Written as DNA, the CDR3 is TGCAGCGTTCGGGGGGATGGGAACTATGGCTACACCTTC.

This clone was seen more than once but under ten times. The chain recombines TRBV7-2 with TRBJ2-7; D is perhaps TRBD2 (6 bases). CDR1 and CDR2 from the germline V gene are SGHTA and FQGNSA. V was clipped by 1 base and J by 4 bases, with 17 bases between them. The CDR3 is made up of 16 amino acids. The CDR3 loop reads CASSLGARDWTYEQYF. CDR3 coding DNA: TGTGCCAGCAGCTTAGGAGCCCGGGACTGGACGTACGAGCAGTACTTC. The variable domain in full, with the rest retrieved from reference TRBV7-2 and TRBJ2-7, is GAGVSQSPSNKVTEKGKDVELRCDPISGHTALYWYRQSLGQGLEFLIYFQGNSAPDKSGLPSDRFSAERTGGSVSTLTIQRTQQEDSAVYLCASSLGARDWTYEQYFGPGTRLTVT.

J is TRBJ2-7 and V is TRBV27; TRBD2 aligns across 10 bases. The CDR3 consists of 17 residues. CDR1 is MNHEY, CDR2 SMNVEV, per germline (reference sequence). The trim removed 2 bases at V and 0 bases at J, leaving 7 bases unmatched. The CDR3 DNA is TGTGCCAGCAGTTTAATAGCGGGAGGAGACCCCTCCTACGAGCAGTACTTC. Its protein is CASSLIAGGDPSYEQYF.

The chain recombines TRBV30 with TRBJ1-4; 10 nucleotides match TRBD1. CDR3 length equals 15 residues. CDR1 and CDR2 (germline): GTSNPN, SVGIG (reference sequence). V shed 3 bases and J 11 bases; nucleotides not matched to a gene: 12. The CDR3 nucleotides are TGTGCCTGGAGGGCAAAACCGGGACAGGGGAGGAAACTGTTTTTT. Translating gives CAWRAKPGQGRKLFF.

This clone appeared a few times. The rearrangement links TRBV6-1 to TRBJ2-7; D may match TRBD1 or TRBD2 (5 bases each). Trimming left V 5 bases short and J 4 bases short, with 12 bases between. Looked up from germline, CDR1 is MNHNS and CDR2 is SASEGT. The CDR3 runs to 13 residues. The CDR3 sequence is CASSTGPRYEQYF. The CDR3 nucleotides read TGTGCCAGCAGTACGGGACCGAGATACGAGCAGTACTTC.

The V call is TRBV30, the J call TRBJ2-1; TRBD1 might be the D (5 bases). In germline, CDR1 is GTSNPN, CDR2 SVGIG (reference sequence). There are 14 residues in the CDR3. Trimming removed 8 bases at V and 2 bases at J, with 16 bases between. The DNA for the CDR3 is TGTGCCGGGGCGGCGGCCCAGCCCTACAATGAGCAGTTCTTC. Residues: CAGAAAQPYNEQFF.

The table lists this clone with a few counts. This chain uses TRBV28 with TRBJ2-7; TRBD1 matches at 7 bases. V lost 3 bases to trimming and J lost 4 bases; unmatched junction nucleotides: 6. This CDR3 has 14 amino acids. Per germline, CDR1 MDHEN and CDR2 SYDVKM. The CDR3: CASSFSGQLYEQYF. The CDR3 DNA reads TGTGCCAGCAGTTTCTCGGGACAGCTATACGAGCAGTACTTC.

The chain joins TRBV20-1 to TRBJ2-3; D remains unclear. Per the germline V gene, CDR1 is DFQATT and CDR2 is SNEGSKA (reference sequence). V was pared by 4 bases and J by 5 bases, with 7 bases between. This CDR3 has 11 amino acids. The CDR3 region has the DNA TGCAGTGCTATCCGACTAGATACGCAGTATTTT. Amino acid sequence: CSAIRLDTQYF.

The chain is built from TRBV11-2 and TRBJ1-3, with D possibly TRBD1 on 6 matching bases. The CDR3 contains 14 residues. V lost 5 bases and J 8 bases, leaving 16 bases between the germline ends. Per the germline V gene, CDR1 is SGHAT and CDR2 is FQNNGV. The CDR3 here is CASSLDSSGDTIYF. The CDR3 nucleotides read TGTGCCAGCAGCCTGGACAGTTCAGGAGACACCATATATTTT.

J is TRBJ2-2 and V is TRBV30; D is uncertain. CDR3 size: 11 residues. In germline, CDR1 is GTSNPN, CDR2 SVGIG (reference sequence). Trimming took 5 bases from V and 6 from J, leaving 7 bases between them. CDR3 protein: CAWAFAGELFF. The CDR3 bases are TGTGCCTGGGCTTTCGCCGGGGAGCTGTTTTTT.

J is TRBJ1-1 and V is TRBV5-1, with 8 bases that match TRBD1. V trimming: 4 bases; J trimming: 7 bases; junction bases outside the gene matches: 9. The germline V gene encodes CDR1 SGHRS and CDR2 YFSETQ. The length of the CDR3 is 14 residues. CDR3 residues: CASSPGDRTREAFF. DNA for the CDR3: TGCGCCAGCAGCCCAGGGGACAGGACGCGTGAAGCTTTCTTT.

The sample holds a few counts of this clone. The rearrangement links TRBV6-5 to TRBJ1-5, with a possible D match to TRBD1 (5 bases). The germline gives CDR1 MNHEY, CDR2 SVGAGI. Trimming left V 9 bases short and J 2 bases short, with 8 bases between. This CDR3 is built from 12 residues. The CDR3 DNA is TGTGCCAGTCAGGGAGGCAATCAGCCCCAGCATTTT. Its translation is CASQGGNQPQHF.

The chain combines TRBV29-1 with TRBJ2-7, with D perhaps assigned TRBD1 or TRBD2 (5 bases each). Per germline, CDR1 SQVTM and CDR2 ANQGSEA. Trimming shortened V by 4 bases and J by 6 bases, and 16 bases separated the two germline ends. The CDR3 extends over 13 amino acids. The CDR3 spells CSVVWQGVAEQYF. CDR3 nucleotides: TGCAGCGTTGTCTGGCAGGGAGTCGCCGAGCAGTACTTC.

V and J are TRBV5-6 and TRBJ2-3; perhaps TRBD1 as D (6 bases). Trimming stripped 2 bases from V and 2 bases from J, with 9 bases between. Per the germline V gene, CDR1 is SGHDT and CDR2 is YYEEEE. The CDR3 length is 14 residues. CDR3: CASSLGGPTDTQYF. The CDR3, as DNA: TGTGCCAGCAGCTTAGGGGGACCCACAGATACGCAGTATTTT.

This chain connects TRBV9 to TRBJ2-6; tentative D call: TRBD2 (5 bases). Trimming took 4 bases from V and 9 from J, leaving 23 bases between them. Per germline, CDR1 SGDLS and CDR2 YYNGEE. This CDR3 contains 17 residues. CDR3 amino acids: CASSSRAPQAGGNVLTF. CDR3 in DNA: TGTGCCAGCAGCTCCCGGGCTCCCCAGGCGGGTGGCAACGTCCTGACTTTC.

The V gene is TRBV7-9, the J gene TRBJ2-5, with unresolved D. Germline loops: CDR1 SEHNR, CDR2 FQNEAQ (reference sequence). The CDR3 loop spans 11 amino acids. Trimming removed 6 bases at V and 7 bases at J, with 9 bases between. The CDR3 protein is CASSTWGTQYF. The CDR3 bases are TGTGCCAGCAGTACTTGGGGGACCCAGTACTTC.

DNA of the CDR3: TGTGCCAGCAGCGGACGGGCTGGAAACACCATATATTTT. Translating it yields CASSGRAGNTIYF. V is TRBV9 and J is TRBJ1-3; D uncertain. V lost 3 bases and J lost 2, with 6 bases in between. CDR1 is SGDLS, CDR2 YYNGEE, per germline. CDR3 length: 13 residues. The full variable domain, in which reference TRBV9 and TRBJ1-3 provide the parts outside the CDR3, is DSGVTQTPKHLITATGQRVTLRCSPRSGDLSVYWYQQSLDQGLQFLIQYYNGEERAKGNILERFSAQQFPDLHSELNLSSLELGDSALYFCASSGRAGNTIYFGEGSWLTVV.

The CDR3, as DNA: TGTGCCTGGAGAACCACCGCCGGACAGGGATGGAAAGAGACCCAGTACTTC. Amino acid sequence: CAWRTTAGQGWKETQYF. The chain uses TRBV30 and TRBJ2-5; 8 bases match TRBD1. CDR3 size: 17 residues. The germline V gene has CDR1 GTSNPN and CDR2 SVGIG (reference sequence). The ends lost 3 bases at V and 3 bases at J; junction bases unmatched: 15. Complete variable domain (other parts from reference TRBV30 and TRBJ2-5): SQTIHQWPATLVQPVGSPLSLECTVEGTSNPNLYWYRQAAGRGLQLLFYSVGIGQISSEVPQNLSASRPQDRQFILSSKKLLLSDSGFYLCAWRTTAGQGWKETQYFGPGTRLLVL.

This chain joins TRBV30 and TRBJ2-1; 10 positions agree with TRBD2. CDR3 length equals 16 residues. V dropped 4 bases and J dropped 2; count of bases not matched to a gene: 8. Germline V gene data show CDR1 as GTSNPN and CDR2 as SVGIG (reference sequence). CDR3 region: CAWTQGLAETYNEQFF. DNA for the CDR3: TGTGCCTGGACCCAAGGACTAGCGGAGACCTACAATGAGCAGTTCTTC.

The V and J genes are TRBV27 and TRBJ2-7; D may be TRBD1 (6 bases). V was pared by 3 bases and J by 2 bases, with 17 bases between. The CDR3 runs to 16 residues. Germline assignment: CDR1 MNHEY and CDR2 SMNVEV (reference sequence). The CDR3 sequence is CASSFRPPTGPYEQYF. The CDR3 DNA reads as TGTGCCAGCAGTTTTCGTCCCCCTACAGGGCCCTACGAGCAGTACTTC.

The chain recombines TRBV5-1 with TRBJ2-2, with D perhaps matching TRBD1 (5 bases). The length of the CDR3 is 14 residues. Per the germline V gene, CDR1 is SGHRS and CDR2 is YFSETQ. V lost 4 bases and J 2 bases, leaving 9 bases between the germline ends. The CDR3 bases are TGCGCCAGCAGCCTACAGGTCAACACCGGGGAGCTGTTTTTT. It codes for CASSLQVNTGELFF.

Regarding this clone: The sample holds other DNA sequences that translate to the same CDR3. CDR3 nucleotides: TGTGCCAGCAGTGTAACAGATACGCAGTATTTT. As protein: CASSVTDTQYF. The chain combines TRBV2 with TRBJ2-3; no reliable D call. CDR1 and CDR2 from the germline V gene are SNHLY and FYNNEI. The length of the CDR3 is 11 residues. Trimming took 4 bases from V and 3 from J, leaving 2 bases between them.

This clone was seen a few times. V and J are TRBV18 and TRBJ2-7, with D tentatively TRBD2 (5 bases). CDR3 length: 13 amino acids. V lost 3 bases and J 4 bases, leaving 10 bases between the germline ends. Germline lookup yields CDR1 KGHSH and CDR2 LQKENI. CDR3 region: CASSPAIAYEQYF. Written as DNA, the CDR3 is TGTGCCAGCTCACCCGCGATAGCGTACGAGCAGTACTTC.

This clone was observed a handful of times. The CDR3 DNA is TGTGCCAGTAGTTTTTCGGGGCAGGGGGCAGCCAAAAACATTCAGTACTTC. This codes for CASSFSGQGAAKNIQYF. This chain uses TRBV19 with TRBJ2-4; TRBD1 matches 8 bases. V was pared by 5 bases and J by 0 bases, with 9 bases of the junction left unmatched. The CDR3 sequence is 17 residues long. Germline V gene lookup returns CDR1 LNHDA and CDR2 SQIVND (reference sequence). Combining the CDR3 with reference TRBV19 and TRBJ2-4 gives the whole variable domain DGGITQSPKYLFRKEGQNVTLSCEQNLNHDAMYWYRQDPGQGLRLIYYSQIVNDFQKGDIAEGYSVSREKKESFPLTVTSAQKNPTAFYLCASSFSGQGAAKNIQYFGAGTRLSVL.

This clone was found a few times. The chain couples TRBV18 to TRBJ2-3, with 11 bases matching TRBD2. The V segment lost 2 bases and the J segment 5 bases; nucleotides outside the gene matches: 3. Per germline, CDR1 KGHSH and CDR2 LQKENI. The CDR3 loop spans 15 amino acids. The CDR3, as DNA: TGTGCCAGCTCACCAGAACTAGCGGGAGTAGATACGCAGTATTTT. Protein product: CASSPELAGVDTQYF.

The V and J genes are TRBV5-1 and TRBJ2-4; D is perhaps TRBD2 (6 bases). CDR1 is SGHRS, CDR2 YFSETQ, per germline. CDR3 size: 15 residues. The germline V and J ends were trimmed by 4 bases and 8 bases, with 19 bases remaining between them. The CDR3 loop reads CASSPNGGTGDIQYF. CDR3 nucleotide sequence: TGCGCCAGCAGCCCCAATGGCGGGACCGGGGACATTCAGTACTTC.

The chain is built from TRBV29-1 and TRBJ2-3; D might be TRBD1 or TRBD2, each matching 5 bases. CDR3 size: 13 residues. Per the germline V gene, CDR1 is SQVTM and CDR2 is ANQGSEA. The CDR3 bases are TGCAGTGTAGGGACCCGATTCACAGATACGCAGTATTTT. Protein: CSVGTRFTDTQYF.

This clone appeared a few times. The chain couples TRBV7-8 to TRBJ2-4; no definite D call. Germline CDR1 is SGHVS and CDR2 is FQNEAQ. V lost 1 base, J lost 7 bases, and 11 bases lay in between. This CDR3 region has 14 residues. The CDR3 reads CASSLVGLGNIQYF. The CDR3 DNA reads TGTGCCAGCAGCTTAGTTGGATTAGGGAACATTCAGTACTTC.

This CDR3 reads CSVEKNGRDEQFF. The CDR3 DNA is TGCAGCGTTGAAAAGAACGGGAGAGATGAGCAGTTCTTC. The V call is TRBV29-1, the J call TRBJ2-1; tentatively, D is TRBD2 (6 bases). Trimming pared 2 bases from V and 8 bases from J, leaving 13 bases between. This CDR3 spans 13 amino acids. Germline V gives CDR1 SQVTM, CDR2 ANQGSEA.